This entry lists 30 T cell receptor beta chains sequenced from one sample in a study of CD8 T cells in ankylosing spondylitis. Study-level points and caveats: Ankylosing spondylitis blood appeared to carry a characteristic TCR beta motif of roughly eight highly homologous variants.

A single record per CDR3 protein comes from TCRdb applying MiXCR to the 5' RACE reads. Among about 750,000 distinct CDR3 sequences listed, under 20% were seen once. These receptors have no identified antigens. Sequenced sample: blood, either unsorted or a sorted T cell fraction (not recorded which). These receptors all stem from a male donor with ankylosing spondylitis.

This clonotype was found a few times. The chain carries TRBV29-1 and TRBJ2-2, with a weak D call TRBD1 (5 bases). The CDR3 covers 14 residues. Deletions cut 3 bases from V and 4 bases from J, with 12 bases between. Germline loops: CDR1 SQVTM, CDR2 ANQGSEA. The CDR3 spells CSVESGLGTGELFF. DNA of the CDR3: TGCAGCGTTGAGTCAGGGTTGGGCACCGGGGAGCTGTTTTTT.

This clonotype has a handful of counts. V gene TRBV6-2 or TRBV6-3 combines with J gene TRBJ2-1; TRBD1 is a possible D gene (5 bases). The CDR3 has 12 amino acids. CDR1 MNHEY and CDR2 SVGEGT come from the germline V gene. The V end lost 8 bases, the J end lost 8 bases, and 13 bases lay between the germline ends. Written as DNA, the CDR3 is TGTGCCAGCCGATCAGGGTCACATGAGCAGTTCTTC. It is translated as CASRSGSHEQFF.

This clonotype was detected only a few times. The rearrangement links TRBV3-1 to TRBJ1-1; D uncertain. The CDR3 has 15 residues. From germline, CDR1 is LGHDT and CDR2 YNNKEL (reference sequence). Trimming shortened V by 1 base and J by 3 bases, and 12 bases separated the two germline ends. Here the CDR3 reads CASSQGLPPYTEAFF. The CDR3 coding sequence is TGTGCCAGCAGCCAAGGACTCCCCCCGTACACTGAAGCTTTCTTT.

J is TRBJ2-3 and V is TRBV10-1; D perhaps matches TRBD1 (5 bases). Trimming took off 3 bases at V and 4 bases at J, with 20 bases between the two ends. Germline lookup yields CDR1 WNHNN and CDR2 SYGVQD (reference sequence). The CDR3 length is 17 residues. Written as DNA, the CDR3 is TGCGCCAGCAGTGACGGGCAGGGCGGCATCCTTTCAGATACGCAGTATTTT. Translating gives CASSDGQGGILSDTQYF.

The rearrangement uses TRBV29-1 and TRBJ2-1; 8 bases fit TRBD2. Germline-derived CDR1 and CDR2 are SQVTM and ANQGSEA. Trimming cost V 7 bases and J 7 bases; bases outside gene matches: 9. CDR3 length: 13 amino acids. CDR3 sequence reads: CSGTSGVTNEQFF. The DNA of the CDR3 is TGCAGCGGTACTAGCGGCGTTACGAATGAGCAGTTCTTC.

This chain connects TRBV29-1 to TRBJ2-7; tentative D call: TRBD1 (6 bases). V dropped 6 bases and J dropped 4 bases, with 16 bases sitting between them. The CDR3 consists of 13 residues. Germline assignment: CDR1 SQVTM and CDR2 ANQGSEA. Here the CDR3 reads CSVSAGGGYEQYF. CDR3 in DNA: TGCAGCGTATCAGCTGGGGGCGGGTACGAGCAGTACTTC.

V usage is TRBV7-8 and J usage is TRBJ2-3; TRBD1 matches 9 bases. The V gene's germline CDR1 is SGHVS and CDR2 FQNEAQ. V dropped 1 base and J dropped 4; count of bases not matched to a gene: 15. CDR3 length: 19 residues. This CDR3 is CASSLGGWGGQGLADTQYF. The CDR3 coding sequence is TGTGCCAGCAGCTTAGGTGGATGGGGGGGACAGGGCCTCGCAGATACGCAGTATTTT.

The chain employs TRBV15 and TRBJ1-5, with D unclear. CDR3 size: 14 residues. CDR1 and CDR2 from the germline V gene are LNHNV and YYDKDF (reference sequence). Trimming took 0 bases from V and 3 from J, leaving 6 bases between them. As DNA, the CDR3 is TGTGCCACCAGCAGAGATCCTTCCAATCAGCCCCAGCATTTT. It yields the protein CATSRDPSNQPQHF.

This chain joins TRBV12-3 or TRBV12-4 and TRBJ2-1; 13 positions agree with TRBD2. V was clipped by 6 bases and J by 15 bases; unmatched bases: 8. The CDR3 spans 13 residues. The CDR3 sequence: CASSNGLAGVWFF. CDR3 nucleotides: TGTGCCAGCAGCAACGGACTAGCGGGGGTATGGTTCTTC.

The chain is built from TRBV9 and TRBJ1-1; the D gene is possibly TRBD1 (5 bases). Germline lookup yields CDR1 SGDLS and CDR2 YYNGEE. Trimming took 0 bases from V and 4 from J, leaving 16 bases between them. The CDR3 runs to 16 residues. Here the CDR3 reads CASSVEATGSLTEAFF. The CDR3 DNA is TGTGCCAGCAGCGTAGAAGCTACAGGAAGTCTCACTGAAGCTTTCTTT.

This clonotype turned up a few times. The chain is built from TRBV29-1 and TRBJ2-1, with D tentatively TRBD2 (8 bases). The V gene lost 4 bases and the J gene lost 8 bases, with 12 bases spanning the gap. CDR1 SQVTM and CDR2 ANQGSEA come from the germline V gene. The CDR3 totals 12 residues. The CDR3 loop reads CSVVSGTDEQFF. The CDR3 region has the DNA TGCAGCGTTGTTAGCGGGACAGATGAGCAGTTCTTC.

V gene TRBV5-1 combines with J gene TRBJ2-7; TRBD1 aligns across 11 bases. The CDR3 runs to 16 residues. Germline lookup yields CDR1 SGHRS and CDR2 YFSETQ. With 2 bases clipped from V and 4 bases from J, the junction kept 8 bases outside the gene matches. CDR3 sequence: CASSFWAGTGGYEQYF. CDR3 bases: TGCGCCAGCAGCTTCTGGGCCGGGACAGGGGGTTACGAGCAGTACTTC.

The gene calls are TRBV3-1 and TRBJ2-1, with D perhaps assigned TRBD1 or TRBD2 (5 bases each). Trimming removed 4 bases at V and 8 bases at J, with 24 bases between. CDR3 size: 17 residues. CDR1 and CDR2 (germline): LGHDT, YNNKEL (reference sequence). The CDR3 region is CASSLLPSGGALDEQFF. DNA for the CDR3: TGTGCCAGCAGCCTACTCCCCTCTGGGGGAGCCCTGGATGAGCAGTTCTTC.

The rearrangement joins TRBV20-1 to TRBJ2-1; 8 positions match TRBD2. This CDR3 spans 13 amino acids. Germline trimming cut 4 bases from V and 6 bases from J; bases unmatched to any gene: 5. From germline, CDR1 is DFQATT and CDR2 SNEGSKA (reference sequence). CDR3 bases: TGCAGTGCTATAGCGGGGAGCGTCAATGAGCAGTTCTTC. Its translation is CSAIAGSVNEQFF.

This clonotype was observed a few times. The rearrangement uses TRBV15 and TRBJ2-7, with 10 bases lining up with TRBD2. V gave up 1 base and J gave up 6 bases; unmatched junction bases: 6. From germline, CDR1 is LNHNV and CDR2 YYDKDF (reference sequence). There are 15 residues in the CDR3. The DNA for the CDR3 is TGTGCCACCAGCAGAGGGATCGGACTAGCGGTCGAGCAGTACTTC. Translation gives CATSRGIGLAVEQYF.

V and J are TRBV10-3 and TRBJ2-5; TRBD2 matches 9 bases. The CDR3 is 16 amino acids. Germline V gene data show CDR1 as ENHRY and CDR2 as SYGVKD. The J segment lost 0 bases and the V segment lost 0 bases, leaving 2 bases of the junction unmatched. In DNA form, the CDR3 reads TGTGCCATCAGTGAGTCGACTAGCGGATACCAAGAGACCCAGTACTTC. Translated, it gives CAISESTSGYQETQYF.

This clonotype was detected only a few times. This rearrangement joins TRBV16 to TRBJ2-7; either TRBD1 or TRBD2 may fit D (5 bases each). The CDR3 spans 16 residues. Germline-derived CDR1 and CDR2 are KGHSY and FQNENV. Between the trimmed V and J ends, which lost 3 bases and 2 bases, there was a span of 17 bases. CDR3 sequence reads: CASSHIIQVGAYEQYF. The DNA of the CDR3 is TGTGCCAGCAGCCACATAATACAGGTCGGGGCCTACGAGCAGTACTTC.

This chain connects TRBV6-2 or TRBV6-3 to TRBJ2-7; D not resolved. The CDR3 extends over 13 amino acids. The germline V gene has CDR1 MNHEY and CDR2 SVGEGT. V was shortened by 7 bases and J by 9 bases, with 19 bases between the two germline ends. CDR3 coding DNA: TGTGCCAGCACCCAAGGGTCCGTCGCCGCGCAGTACTTC. Amino acid sequence: CASTQGSVAAQYF.

There are a few counts of this clonotype. This chain connects TRBV28 to TRBJ1-2, with TRBD1 identical over 10 bases. CDR3 length: 14 residues. With 3 bases clipped from V and 6 bases from J, the junction kept 4 bases outside the gene matches. Germline V gene lookup returns CDR1 MDHEN and CDR2 SYDVKM. The CDR3 loop is CASSFLDRGHGYTF. CDR3 sequence (DNA): TGTGCCAGCAGTTTCCTCGACAGGGGGCATGGCTACACCTTC.

The gene calls are TRBV12-3 or TRBV12-4 and TRBJ2-5, with 9 bases matching TRBD1. The CDR3 has 14 amino acids. J was trimmed by 4 bases and V by 3 bases; bases with no gene match: 3. The CDR3 loop is CASSFGTGSETQYF. In DNA form, the CDR3 reads TGTGCCAGCAGTTTTGGGACAGGGTCAGAGACCCAGTACTTC.

This clonotype has more than one count but fewer than ten. The chain links TRBV12-3 or TRBV12-4 to TRBJ2-7; no clear D. Deletions cut 8 bases from V and 6 bases from J, with 17 bases between. This CDR3 comprises 13 residues. CDR3 in DNA: TGTGCCAGCGGCAGGAAAAGATCGGGCGAGCAGTACTTC. Residues: CASGRKRSGEQYF.

This sequence joins TRBV10-3 and TRBJ1-1; 9 bases are shared with TRBD1. The CDR3 runs to 13 residues. V gave up 11 bases and J gave up 2 bases; unmatched junction bases: 6. Germline CDR1 is ENHRY and CDR2 is SYGVKD. In DNA form, the CDR3 reads TGTGCCTCTACAGGGGGCATAAACACTGAAGCTTTCTTT. Its protein is CASTGGINTEAFF.

This clonotype was detected a few times. J is TRBJ2-1 and V is TRBV20-1, with TRBD1 matching 12 bases. Per the germline V gene, CDR1 is DFQATT and CDR2 is SNEGSKA (reference sequence). The J segment lost 5 bases and the V segment lost 6 bases, leaving 11 bases of the junction unmatched. The CDR3 length is 16 residues. CDR3 residues: CSAPGQGAIRDNEQFF. The CDR3 DNA reads TGCAGTGCCCCGGGACAGGGGGCAATCAGGGACAATGAGCAGTTCTTC.

This clonotype turned up a few times. This chain joins TRBV4-3 and TRBJ2-7; 7 nucleotides agree with TRBD2. In germline, CDR1 is LGHNA, CDR2 YSLEER. The CDR3 is made up of 15 amino acids. V was pared by 3 bases and J by 1 base, with 6 bases of the junction left unmatched. The CDR3 is CASSQGRVGSYEQYF. In DNA form, the CDR3 reads TGCGCCAGCAGCCAGGGGAGGGTTGGGTCCTACGAGCAGTACTTC.

The chain carries TRBV7-6 and TRBJ2-7, with 14 bases identical to TRBD2. Per germline, CDR1 SGHVS and CDR2 FNYEAQ. The CDR3 runs 18 residues. The junction had 11 bases not matched to a gene; V was cut back by 5 bases and J by 2 bases. The CDR3 DNA reads TGTGCCAGCAGCCTTGTTGCTGGACTAGCGGGAGGAACCTACGAGCAGTACTTC. As protein: CASSLVAGLAGGTYEQYF. Full variable domain (rest looked up from reference TRBV7-6 and TRBJ2-7): GAGVSQSPRYKVTKRGQDVALRCDPISGHVSLYWYRQALGQGPEFLTYFNYEAQQDKSGLPNDRFSAERPEGSISTLTIQRTEQRDSAMYRCASSLVAGLAGGTYEQYFGPGTRLTVT.

Only a few counts were recorded for this clonotype. The J gene is TRBJ1-1, the V gene TRBV5-1; weak D call: TRBD1 (6 bases). V lost 4 bases to trimming and J lost 6 bases, with 22 bases between them. The V gene's germline CDR1 is SGHRS and CDR2 YFSETQ. The CDR3 is 16 residues long. The CDR3 nucleotides read TGCGCCAGCAGCCAACTACCGGGACATGGAGGGGCTGAAGCTTTCTTT. Translating gives CASSQLPGHGGAEAFF.

V is TRBV20-1 and J is TRBJ2-5; a weak D match, TRBD1 (6 bases). Germline V gene sequence: CDR1 DFQATT, CDR2 SNEGSKA (reference sequence). The CDR3 has 13 residues. The ends were cut back, 5 bases at V and 3 bases at J, with 13 bases in the middle. Here the CDR3 reads CSASGTTEETQYF. The CDR3 bases are TGCAGTGCTTCCGGGACAACCGAAGAGACCCAGTACTTC.

The chain carries TRBV20-1 and TRBJ1-2, with a possible D match to TRBD1 (6 bases). V was shortened by 6 bases and J by 4 bases, with 18 bases between the two germline ends. The germline gives CDR1 DFQATT, CDR2 SNEGSKA (reference sequence). There are 14 residues in the CDR3. CDR3 protein: CSATPRGAAYGYTF. In nucleotides, the CDR3 is TGCAGTGCCACCCCCCGGGGGGCGGCCTATGGCTACACCTTC.

In regard to this clonotype: A read error is possible here, since a much larger clone lies one base away. The chain has TRBV20-1 and TRBJ2-1; 10 nucleotides line up with TRBD2. There are 15 residues in the CDR3. Per the germline V gene, CDR1 is DFQATT and CDR2 is SNEGSKA (reference sequence). CDR3 nucleotides: TGCAGTGTTAGAGCCCTAGCGGGAGTCTACAATGAGCAGTTCTTC. Its translation: CSVRALAGVYNEQFF.

This rearrangement joins TRBV6-2 or TRBV6-3 to TRBJ2-7, with 10 bases that match TRBD2. The CDR3 runs to 14 residues. The V segment lost 4 bases and the J segment 6 bases; nucleotides outside the gene matches: 6. In germline, CDR1 is MNHEY, CDR2 SVGEGT. The CDR3 sequence: CASSSLAGVVEQYF. The CDR3 bases are TGTGCCAGCAGTTCGCTAGCGGGAGTGGTCGAGCAGTACTTC.